This entry lists 13 T cell receptor beta chains sequenced from one sample in a study of cytomegalovirus exposure and HLA in healthy donors. The PCR had 60 Vbeta and 13 Jbeta primers. Assay used: immunoSEQ multiplex PCR; TCRdb lists only in-frame clones, some missing. The data hold 150,000 to 200,000 clones, with around four fifths observed a single time. Material: PBMCs. Source of these receptors: a man between 18 and 35 years old in good health and CMV-seropositive.

The genes are TRBV28 and TRBJ2-5; D perhaps matches TRBD1 (6 bases). This CDR3 has 15 residues. Germline CDR1 reads MDHEN; CDR2 reads SYDVKM. V lost 2 bases and J lost 5, with 15 bases in between. The CDR3 DNA follows: TGTGCCAGCAGTTTAGGAACAGGGCTGTGGGAGACCCAGTACTTC. As protein: CASSLGTGLWETQYF.

The chain uses TRBV4-1 and TRBJ2-3, with TRBD1 as a possible D gene (6 bases). CDR1 and CDR2 from the germline V gene are MGHRA and YSYEKL. The CDR3 runs 15 residues. V lost 2 bases and J lost 0, with 9 bases in between. CDR3 amino acids: CASSQWTVSTDTQYF. CDR3 DNA sequence: TGCGCCAGCAGCCAATGGACAGTGAGCACAGATACGCAGTATTTT.

The table lists this clone with a count of one. The chain joins TRBV19 to TRBJ2-7; TRBD2 matches at 11 bases. Germline values: CDR1 LNHDA, CDR2 SQIVND (reference sequence). The CDR3 covers 13 residues. V gave up 10 bases and J gave up 2 bases; unmatched junction bases: 4. The CDR3 sequence is CATGTSGTYEQYF. As DNA, the CDR3 is TGTGCCACGGGGACTAGCGGAACCTACGAGCAGTACTTC.

This chain links TRBV27 with TRBJ2-7, with D tentatively TRBD1 (6 bases). Per germline, CDR1 MNHEY and CDR2 SMNVEV (reference sequence). The CDR3 totals 13 residues. V lost 2 bases and J lost 4, with 9 bases in between. The CDR3 region is CASSLTQGYEQYF. CDR3 DNA sequence: TGTGCCAGCAGTTTAACACAGGGATACGAGCAGTACTTC.

V is TRBV28 and J is TRBJ2-2; D is uncertain. The ends were cut back, 6 bases at V and 6 bases at J, with 8 bases in the middle. Germline lookup yields CDR1 MDHEN and CDR2 SYDVKM. The CDR3 is made up of 12 amino acids. In DNA form, the CDR3 reads TGTGCCAGCAGACCCGCGGCCGGGGAGCTGTTTTTT. Its translation: CASRPAAGELFF.

The rearrangement joins TRBV27 to TRBJ2-7, with TRBD1 matching over 9 bases. The CDR3 spans 13 residues. Per germline, CDR1 MNHEY and CDR2 SMNVEV (reference sequence). With V trimmed by 3 bases and J by 8 bases, 5 bases remained unmatched. The CDR3 bases are TGTGCCAGCAGTTTGGGACAGGGCTTACAGCAGTACTTC. It is translated as CASSLGQGLQQYF.

The chain combines TRBV9 with TRBJ1-3; D not resolved. The CDR3 consists of 18 residues. Germline CDR1 and CDR2: SGDLS and YYNGEE. V lost 0 bases and J 0 bases, leaving 16 bases between the germline ends. The CDR3 loop is CASSVGFPSRISGNTIYF. The CDR3 DNA is TGTGCCAGCAGCGTAGGGTTTCCGTCGCGTATCTCTGGAAACACCATATATTTT.

The chain uses TRBV11-3 and TRBJ1-1, with 8 bases matching TRBD1. Germline V gives CDR1 SGHNT, CDR2 YENEEA. V shed 6 bases, J shed 4 bases, and the junction held 7 bases outside the gene matches. The CDR3 length is 14 residues. In DNA, the CDR3 is TGTGCCAGCAGACCATCCGACAGGGGCACTGAAGCTTTCTTT. Residues: CASRPSDRGTEAFF.

The rearrangement links TRBV9 to TRBJ2-1; maybe TRBD2 (7 bases). This CDR3 spans 16 amino acids. Germline V lookup: CDR1 SGDLS, CDR2 YYNGEE. The V gene lost 3 bases and the J gene lost 6 bases, with 19 bases spanning the gap. The chain's CDR3 is CASSGPGEGGGNEQFF. Here the CDR3 DNA reads TGTGCCAGCAGCGGGCCCGGGGAGGGGGGGGGCAATGAGCAGTTCTTC.

This chain links TRBV27 with TRBJ1-4; 7 bases align to TRBD1. V trimming: 6 bases; J trimming: 3 bases; junction bases outside the gene matches: 7. From germline, CDR1 is MNHEY and CDR2 SMNVEV (reference sequence). The CDR3 loop spans 15 amino acids. In nucleotides, the CDR3 is TGTGCCAGCAGACCCCGGGACAGCCCTAATGAAAAACTGTTTTTT. Residues: CASRPRDSPNEKLFF.

CDR3 coding DNA: TGCAGTGCTAGCAGAGGTCAGCCCCAGCATTTT. Protein sequence: CSASRGQPQHF. The chain links TRBV20-1 to TRBJ1-5; no clear D. This CDR3 is built from 11 residues. Trimming stripped 3 bases from V and 6 bases from J, with 6 bases between. Germline assignment: CDR1 DFQATT and CDR2 SNEGSKA (reference sequence).

The genes are TRBV10-3 and TRBJ2-3; 10 bases align to TRBD1. Germline CDR1 reads ENHRY; CDR2 reads SYGVKD. CDR3 length: 16 residues. After removal of 5 bases from V and 4 bases from J, the junction contained 9 bases not matched to a gene. This CDR3 is CAISFPGTGVADTQYF. CDR3 nucleotides: TGTGCCATCAGTTTCCCCGGGACAGGGGTGGCAGATACGCAGTATTTT.

This sequence joins TRBV6-4 and TRBJ1-4; 8 bases fit TRBD1. J lost 5 bases, V lost 4 bases, and 9 bases had no gene match. The germline CDR1 and CDR2 sequences are MRHNA and SNTAGT. This CDR3 has 16 amino acids. CDR3 nucleotide sequence: TGTGCCAGCAGTGGAGGACAGGGCCGAGTGAATGAAAAACTGTTTTTT. It yields the protein CASSGGQGRVNEKLFF.